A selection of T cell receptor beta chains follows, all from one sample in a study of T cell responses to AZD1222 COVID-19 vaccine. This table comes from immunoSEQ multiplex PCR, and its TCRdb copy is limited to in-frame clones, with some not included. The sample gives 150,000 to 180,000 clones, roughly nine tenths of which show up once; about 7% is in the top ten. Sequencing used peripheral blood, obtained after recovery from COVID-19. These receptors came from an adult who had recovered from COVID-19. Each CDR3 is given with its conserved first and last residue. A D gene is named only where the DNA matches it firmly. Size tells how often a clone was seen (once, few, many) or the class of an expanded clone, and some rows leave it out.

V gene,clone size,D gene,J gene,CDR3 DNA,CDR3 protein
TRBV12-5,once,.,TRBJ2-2,TGTGCTAGTGGTTTGTCGGCAGGGAGAGAAGGGGAGCTGTTTTTT,CASGLSAGREGELFF
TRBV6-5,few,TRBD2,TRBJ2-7,TGTGCCAGCAGTTGGGGAGGGGAGCAGTACTTC,CASSWGGEQYF
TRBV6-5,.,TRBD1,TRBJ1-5,TGTGCCAGCAAAGCCGGGACAGGGGGCAATCAGCCCCAGCATTTT,CASKAGTGGNQPQHF
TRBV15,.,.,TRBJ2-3,TGTGCCACCAGCAGAGGGGGGGAGGATACGCAGTATTTT,CATSRGGEDTQYF
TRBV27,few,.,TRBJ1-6,TGTGCCAGCAGTTATATAGGGGGTAGTAATTCACCCCTCCACTTT,CASSYIGGSNSPLHF
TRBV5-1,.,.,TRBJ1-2,TGCGCCAGCAGCTTGGACCTGGAGAACTATGGCTACACCTTC,CASSLDLENYGYTF
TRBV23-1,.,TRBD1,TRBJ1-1,TGCGCCAGCAGGGGACAGGGGGGTATGAACACTGAAGCTTTCTTT,CASRGQGGMNTEAFF
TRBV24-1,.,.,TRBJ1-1,TGTGCCACCAGTGATACCCTACTGGGCGGAAAAACTGAAGCTTTCTTT,CATSDTLLGGKTEAFF
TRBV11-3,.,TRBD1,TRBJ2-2,TGTGCCAGCAGCTTCGGGACAGGGAACACCGGGGAGCTGTTTTTT,CASSFGTGNTGELFF
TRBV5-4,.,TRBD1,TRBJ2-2,TGTGCCAGCAGCTTGGCGGCAGGGGGAGTGGGGGAGCTGTTTTTT,CASSLAAGGVGELFF
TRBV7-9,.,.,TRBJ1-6,TGTGCCAGCAGCTTAGCTCCGGGACGGTATAATTCACCCCTCCACTTT,CASSLAPGRYNSPLHF
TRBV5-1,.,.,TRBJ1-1,TGCGCCAGCAGCTTGGGGGATCTCATGAACACTGAAGCTTTCTTT,CASSLGDLMNTEAFF
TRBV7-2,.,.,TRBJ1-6,TGTGCCAGCAGCCACATGGATTCACCCCTCCACTTT,CASSHMDSPLHF
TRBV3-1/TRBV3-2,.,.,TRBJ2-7,TGTGCCAGCAGCTTCAGAGGGGATTCCTACGAGCAGTACTTC,CASSFRGDSYEQYF
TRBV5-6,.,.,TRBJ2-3,TGTGCCAGCAGCTTGGGCCCGAGGCCCACAGATACGCAGTATTTT,CASSLGPRPTDTQYF
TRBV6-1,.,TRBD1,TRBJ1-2,TGTGCCAGCAGTGAAGAGGGGGGACAGTCCTATGGCTACACCTTC,CASSEEGGQSYGYTF
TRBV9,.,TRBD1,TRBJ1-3,TGTGCCAGCAGCGTGGCCGGGACAGGGCGTTCTGGAAACACCATTTATTTT,CASSVAGTGRSGNTIYF
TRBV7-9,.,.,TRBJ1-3,TGTGCCAGCAGCCCAGGCGGGGATACCATATATTTT,CASSPGGDTIYF
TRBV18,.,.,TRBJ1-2,TGTGCCAGCTCTCTCGGACGGGACTATGGCTACACCTTC,CASSLGRDYGYTF
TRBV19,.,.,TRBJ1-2,TGTGCCAGTAGCGCCCTCTTCGGGGAGGAATTCGGCTACACCTTC,CASSALFGEEFGYTF
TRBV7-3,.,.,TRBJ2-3,TGTGCCAGCAGCCCCCAGGGTAGTTCCGATACGCAGTATTTT,CASSPQGSSDTQYF
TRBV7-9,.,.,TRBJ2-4,TGTGCCAGCAGCTCCAGGGGTTATGAAAACATTCAGTACTTC,CASSSRGYENIQYF
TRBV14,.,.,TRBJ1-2,TGTGCCAGCAGCCAAGGATCATTTTATGGCTACACCTTC,CASSQGSFYGYTF
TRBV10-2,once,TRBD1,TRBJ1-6,TGCGCCAGCAGCCTCACGACAGGGGTAAATTCACCCCTCCACTTT,CASSLTTGVNSPLHF
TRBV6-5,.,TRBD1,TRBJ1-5,TGTGCCAGCTCACTGGACAGGGCTGGCAATCAGCCCCAGCATTTT,CASSLDRAGNQPQHF
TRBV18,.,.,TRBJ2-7,TGTGCCAGCTCACCACCCCTCTCCGGAGCCTACGAGCAGTACTTC,CASSPPLSGAYEQYF
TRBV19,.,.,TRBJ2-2,TGTGCCAGTAGTATATTATCCGGGCTATCTGGGGAGCTGTTTTTT,CASSILSGLSGELFF
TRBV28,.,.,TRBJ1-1,TGTGCCAGCAGTGGGGGGGACTCAAGGGAGACTGAAGCTTTCTTT,CASSGGDSRETEAFF
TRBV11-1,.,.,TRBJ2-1,TGTGCCAGCAGCTCCCCCACGGTTATTGAGCAGTTCTTC,CASSSPTVIEQFF
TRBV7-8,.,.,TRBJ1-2,TGTGCCAGCAGCTTACCAGGGGACGGCTACACCTTC,CASSLPGDGYTF
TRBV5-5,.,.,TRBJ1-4,TGTGCCAGCAGCTTCCAGGGGAATGAAAAACTGTTTTTT,CASSFQGNEKLFF
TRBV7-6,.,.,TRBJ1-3,TGTGCCAGCAGTCCAACAGGGAGCTCTGGAAACACCATATATTTT,CASSPTGSSGNTIYF
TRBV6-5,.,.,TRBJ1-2,TGTGCCAGCAGTTACTCGAGCAGGGGCTATGGCTACACCTTC,CASSYSSRGYGYTF
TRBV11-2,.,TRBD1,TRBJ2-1,TGTGCCAGCAGATCCACCGGGACAGGTTCGGTTGGGCAGTTCTTC,CASRSTGTGSVGQFF
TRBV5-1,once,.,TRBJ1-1,TGCGCCAGCAGGCCCGACGGGCTGAACACTGAAGCTTTCTTT,CASRPDGLNTEAFF
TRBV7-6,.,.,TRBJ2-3,TGTGCCAGCAGCTCCGGTGGTAGAGCAGATACGCAGTATTTT,CASSSGGRADTQYF
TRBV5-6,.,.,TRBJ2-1,TGTGCCAGCAGCCGAGGGACGGCTTACAATGAGCAGTTCTTC,CASSRGTAYNEQFF
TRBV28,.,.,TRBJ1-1,TGTGCCAGCAGGAAGGGTGGGCTGAACACTGAAGCTTTCTTT,CASRKGGLNTEAFF
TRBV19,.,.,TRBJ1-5,TGTGCCAGTAGCCAACCGGGACGGAATAATCAGCCCCAGCATTTT,CASSQPGRNNQPQHF
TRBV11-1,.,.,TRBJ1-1,TGTGCCAGCAGCTTATCCGAGGGGACTGAAGCTTTCTTT,CASSLSEGTEAFF
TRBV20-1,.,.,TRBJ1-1,TGCAGTGCTTCCCACACTGAAGCTTTCTTT,CSASHTEAFF
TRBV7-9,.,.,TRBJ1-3,TGTGCCAGCAGCTTAATTCACTTATCGATGTCCTCTGGAAACACCATATATTTT,CASSLIHLSMSSGNTIYF
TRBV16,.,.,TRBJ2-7,TGTGCCAGCAGCCAATTGATGGGGGACGAGCAGTACTTC,CASSQLMGDEQYF